The sequence of this T cell receptor beta chain was determined in a study of CD8 T cells in ankylosing spondylitis. A quantitative 5'-RACE method, one with molecular barcodes, was used to make TCR beta libraries. Each CDR3 protein gets one entry after TCRdb re-called the 5' RACE reads with MiXCR. The profile shows 300,000 to 350,000 distinct CDR3 sequences, around 21% of them singletons. Whole-study findings and limits: There was a TCR beta motif, made of roughly eight highly homologous variants, that appeared characteristic of ankylosing spondylitis blood. Reportedly, matched ankylosing spondylitis synovial fluid was significantly enriched for disease-linked clones.

Comments on this clonotype: What it binds is not known.

The sample comprised blood, either unsorted or a sorted T cell fraction (not recorded which). The origin of this receptor is a female donor with ankylosing spondylitis or in good health (not recorded which).

The CDR3 loop reads CASSVDVAGVINEQFF. CDR3 nucleotides: TGTGCCAGCAGCGTAGATGTTGCGGGAGTAATCAATGAGCAGTTCTTC. V is TRBV9 and J is TRBJ2-1; 7 bases agree with TRBD2. Unmatched junction bases numbered 9, after V lost 0 bases and J lost 6 bases. This CDR3 comprises 16 residues. Germline assignment: CDR1 SGDLS and CDR2 YYNGEE.